This T cell receptor (beta chain) was identified during a study of T-cell memory formation after mild COVID-19. Findings of the study overall: Clones from the second wave (peaking day 37) had unconfirmed SARS-CoV-2 specificity. Shrinking CD4+ clones were chiefly CM and EM; CD8+ ones were chiefly EMRA.

TCRdb reanalysed the 5' RACE reads using MiXCR and keeps one entry per CDR3 protein. Of around 370,000 distinct CDR3 sequences in the sample, around 20% were seen once. This clonotype was seen a handful of times. As yet, its antigen is unknown. Deletions cut 2 bases from V and 9 bases from J, with 8 bases between. Germline-derived CDR1 and CDR2 are LGHDT and YNNKEL (reference sequence). The CDR3 sequence is 12 residues long. The clonotype originates from an adult woman who had mild COVID-19 (a few samples of this study predate the infection). Cell type and time point are not known. The sequencing input was PBMCs or a T cell subset sorted from them (not recorded which). The rearrangement joins TRBV3-1 to TRBJ2-1; no clear D. CDR3 protein: CASSQPHGEQFF. The DNA of the CDR3 is TGTGCCAGCAGCCAACCCCATGGTGAGCAGTTCTTC.